This T cell receptor (beta chain) was profiled in a study of Ad26.COV2.S vaccination and SARS-CoV-2 variants. Deletions cut 5 bases from V and 7 bases from J, with 17 bases between. The CDR3 has 15 amino acids. Germline CDR1 and CDR2: MDHEN and SYDVKM. The method was immunoSEQ multiplex PCR; TCRdb's version includes in-frame clones alone and lacks a portion of them. This table holds roughly 420,000 clones, around nine tenths found once. The study's findings and limits: An underestimation of total T cell responses may have resulted from the TCR breadth and depth analyses. Spike-specific responses of CD8+ and CD4+ T cells were reported to display substantial breadth after vaccination. Vaccine recipients showed a spike-specific TCR breadth that was higher than in placebo recipients.

Worth noting for this clone: What it binds is unknown.

The treatment denotes: 19 received Ad26.COV2.S at low or high dose, single or two shots; about 5 received placebo; per-sample allocation not given. Collection of the samples took place on day 63 after the first injection of vaccine or placebo. This sequence originates from a person aged 18-60 years who received the Ad26.COV2.S COVID-19 vaccine or a placebo. The V call is TRBV28, the J call TRBJ1-4, with a weak D call TRBD1 (6 bases). Sequences were derived from peripheral blood, sampled in a trial of Ad26.COV2.S vaccine versus placebo. The CDR3 loop reads CASSQQGATFEKLFF. CDR3 nucleotides: TGTGCCAGCAGTCAACAGGGTGCCACTTTTGAAAAACTGTTTTTT.